This T cell receptor (beta chain) is from a study of PD-1 blockade in classical Hodgkin lymphoma (dated by TCRdb to 2018 to 2021). Background for the entire study: Nivolumab dosing was 3 mg/kg intravenously every 2 weeks, continuing until either disease progression or unacceptable toxicity. The study used CyTOF and TCR beta sequencing to define a peripheral blood immune signature of response to PD-1 blockade in classical Hodgkin lymphoma. The investigation overall reported the following: CD4+ but not CD8+ TCR diversity rose significantly by C4D1 (p=0.0027 vs p=0.16), most apparent in complete responders (p=0.02). Only a single clinical trial cohort was studied, and what caused the repertoire differences, possibly disease activity or prior therapy, remained undefined. Baseline TCR diversity was reported to be lower in newly diagnosed patients than in healthy donors, and even lower in relapsed/refractory patients. Patients starting nivolumab less than 1 year after ASCT had lower diversity and were excluded from later analyses to avoid confounding by immune reconstitution. Trial patients achieving complete response had baseline diversity similar to newly diagnosed patients, whereas partial responders and progressors had significantly lower diversity.

Genomic DNA was isolated using the Qiagen DNeasy kit from unsorted PBMCs as well as from negatively selected CD4+ and CD8+ fractions. Amplification of TCR beta CDR3 regions was done by immunoSEQ multiplex PCR with primers that anneal to V and J segments. Amplification bias was minimized using a synthetic immune receptor repertoire, and residual bias was removed computationally after sequencing. The paper's data handling went like this. Custom Python scripts were used to quantify repertoire diversity as the Shannon entropy index. Unsorted, CD4+ and CD8+ repertoires were examined separately, except in combined analyses, for which CD4+ and CD8+ sequences were merged in silico. A clone was considered expanded if an increase in frequency of at least 2-fold after treatment relative to C1D1 was found, and a pseudocount of 0.5 was applied to clones undetected at baseline. Singleton clones were defined as clones with 0 or 1 copy at C1D1, and non-singleton clones were defined as clones with 2 or more copies. Clones expanded in unsorted samples were assigned a CD4+, CD8+ or unknown annotation through matching of protein sequences in sorted samples from the same patient. Diversity changes from C1D1 to C4D1 were tested in paired samples using Wilcoxon tests. The immuneACCESS repertoire file appears here via TCRdb, limited to in-frame rearrangements. These files lack a portion of the clones; in checked studies, under half of the deficit traces to unresolved V genes, and the cause of the others is not known. The V and J calls and the clone size are those of that table, but D and trimming were determined from the DNA. The sample records approximately 21,000 clones, more than 70% of which are singletons. Clones ranked in the top ten supply around 21% of the sample.

The time point label, read with the paper, signifies: cycle 4 day 1 (C4D1), after 6 weeks of nivolumab. All trial patients had relapsed after autologous stem cell transplantation, with cohorts A, B and C differing in prior brentuximab vedotin exposure. The trial cohort was composed of 55 to 65 patients with relapsed/refractory classical Hodgkin lymphoma, for whom complete response, partial response or progressive disease was recorded as best overall response. In the multi-cohort phase II CheckMate 205 trial, trial patients received single-agent nivolumab. An independent review committee assessed best overall response using the 2007 International Working Group response criteria. Trial PBMCs were collected just before the start of nivolumab (C1D1) and during therapy at cycle 2 day 1 and cycle 4 day 1. After peripheral blood was drawn into 8 mL Vacutainer Cell Preparation Tubes, PBMCs were isolated by centrifugation and then cryopreserved.

On this clone itself: Its target antigen remains unknown. No base quality information exists; no much larger clone differs at one position.

The TCR sequence derives from a human donor with classical Hodgkin lymphoma. Sequenced here: peripheral blood mononuclear cells (PBMCs), sampled before the fourth cycle of nivolumab.

This receptor has the CDR3 CASSEGTANSPLHF. The bases are TGTGCCAGCAGTGAAGGGACGGCTAATTCACCCCTCCACTTT. The chain is encoded by TRBV6-4 joined to TRBJ1-6; tentative D gene TRBD1, with 5 bases matching. CDR1 and CDR2 (MRHNA, SNTAGT) derive from the germline V gene. V is shortened by 3 bases, J by 6 bases, and the region joining them spans 9 bases. Inclusive of the bounding cysteine and phenylalanine, the CDR3 is 14 residues long. The DNA shown is the 42-base CDR3, in frame from base 1.